This T cell receptor beta chain emerged from a study of cytomegalovirus exposure and HLA in healthy donors. Whole-study results and caveats: The CMV antigen specificity of a few CMV-associated chains was confirmed through in vitro analysis. No immune exposure information besides CMV serostatus was available. In an earlier analysis, about 90% or about 30%: the productive usage of most TCR beta V segments. Analysis was performed later, and it showed HLA-associated TCR beta chains to be more clonally expanded than equally common others.

PCR involved 60 Vbeta and 13 Jbeta primers. Produced via immunoSEQ multiplex PCR; TCRdb's table is partial and in-frame only. In all, the sample yields around 100,000 clones. As for this clone: The antigen is unknown.

The sample was PBMCs. The source is a man in his fifties or sixties in good health and CMV-seronegative.

The CDR3 DNA sequence: TGCGCCAGCAGCCCCCTTCTTACCGGACAGGGTAACAAAGCTTTCTTT. Translating it yields CASSPLLTGQGNKAFF. The V and J genes are TRBV5-1 and TRBJ1-1; 8 positions match TRBD1. Trimming at V came to 4 bases and at J to 9 bases, leaving 17 bases not matched to a gene. This CDR3 contains 16 residues. The germline V gene has CDR1 SGHRS and CDR2 YFSETQ.